Presented here are 21 T cell receptor beta chains from one specimen sequenced in a study of blood T cell repertoires in COVID-19. TCRdb keeps only in-frame clones here, not all; method: immunoSEQ multiplex PCR. This sample has 95,000 to 110,000 clones, with roughly 82% found just once. The sequenced sample was peripheral blood. These receptor sequences come from a man in his sixties with acute or convalescent COVID-19.

The gene calls are TRBV5-4 and TRBJ1-1; D perhaps matches TRBD1 (5 bases). Deletions cut 4 bases from V and 0 bases from J, with 13 bases between. Looked up from germline, CDR1 is SGHNT and CDR2 is YYREEE (reference sequence). The CDR3 is made up of 15 amino acids. The CDR3 DNA follows: TGTGCCAGCAGCGGAGCCGGGACTGTGAACACTGAAGCTTTCTTT. This codes for CASSGAGTVNTEAFF.

This clone was counted once. The chain has TRBV2 and TRBJ2-2; D gene uncertain. The CDR3 spans 14 residues. The V gene lost 7 bases and the J gene lost 0 bases, with 9 bases spanning the gap. CDR1 and CDR2 from the germline V gene are SNHLY and FYNNEI. The chain's CDR3 is CASKSTPNTGELFF. CDR3 nucleotides: TGTGCCAGCAAATCCACACCGAACACCGGGGAGCTGTTTTTT.

This clone has just one count. This chain joins TRBV24-1 and TRBJ1-3; weak D call: TRBD1 (5 bases). This CDR3 has 18 amino acids. The V gene's germline CDR1 is KGHDR and CDR2 SFDVKD. V was clipped by 3 bases and J by 1 base, with 18 bases between them. The CDR3 protein is CATSDPSAEGNSGNTIYF. The CDR3 DNA follows: TGTGCCACCAGTGATCCCTCGGCGGAGGGGAATTCTGGAAACACCATATATTTT.

V and J are TRBV19 and TRBJ1-4; 7 bases fit TRBD1. Trimming took 4 bases from V and 8 from J; bases not matched to a gene: 13. The germline V gene encodes CDR1 LNHDA and CDR2 SQIVND (reference sequence). The CDR3 runs 16 residues. CDR3 protein: CASSRDTTGEGEKLFF. DNA of the CDR3: TGTGCCAGTAGTAGGGATACTACAGGGGAAGGAGAAAAACTGTTTTTT.

The rearrangement links TRBV5-1 to TRBJ2-5, with D maybe TRBD1 (6 bases). Germline CDR1 reads SGHRS; CDR2 reads YFSETQ. Trimming took 2 bases from V and 4 from J, leaving 24 bases between them. The CDR3 extends over 18 amino acids. The CDR3 sequence is CASSFRLLKQGMTETQYF. As DNA, the CDR3 is TGCGCCAGCAGCTTCAGGTTACTAAAACAGGGAATGACAGAGACCCAGTACTTC.

The chain links TRBV27 to TRBJ1-5, with D possibly TRBD1 on 6 matching bases. This CDR3 region has 15 residues. V lost 7 bases, J lost 9 bases, and 22 bases lay in between. Germline values: CDR1 MNHEY, CDR2 SMNVEV (reference sequence). The CDR3 nucleotides are TGTGCCAGCATTAGGGCCTCGGGGTCGACAGGGCCCCAGCATTTT. It codes for CASIRASGSTGPQHF.

This chain joins TRBV20-1 and TRBJ2-1; D is undetermined. Germline lookup yields CDR1 DFQATT and CDR2 SNEGSKA (reference sequence). The CDR3 length is 10 residues. V dropped 6 bases and J dropped 2 bases, with 2 bases sitting between them. The CDR3 spells CSATYNEQFF. CDR3 nucleotide sequence: TGCAGTGCCACCTACAATGAGCAGTTCTTC.

The CDR3 loop reads CASSLEGLSGNTIYF. The CDR3 DNA reads as TGTGCCAGCAGTTTGGAGGGTCTATCTGGAAACACCATATATTTT. The chain uses TRBV28 and TRBJ1-3; D is undetermined. The germline CDR1 and CDR2 sequences are MDHEN and SYDVKM. The V and J ends lost 3 bases and 1 base respectively, with 10 bases between them. CDR3 length: 15 amino acids.

The chain combines TRBV19 with TRBJ2-7; 14 bases are shared with TRBD2. CDR1 LNHDA and CDR2 SQIVND come from the germline V gene (reference sequence). V gave up 3 bases and J gave up 3 bases; unmatched junction bases: 1. The CDR3 extends over 15 amino acids. CDR3 nucleotides: TGTGCCAGTAGTATTGGGACTAGCGGGAGCTACGAGCAGTACTTC. Translated, it gives CASSIGTSGSYEQYF. The variable domain in full, completed from reference TRBV19 and TRBJ2-7, reads DGGITQSPKYLFRKEGQNVTLSCEQNLNHDAMYWYRQDPGQGLRLIYYSQIVNDFQKGDIAEGYSVSREKKESFPLTVTSAQKNPTAFYLCASSIGTSGSYEQYFGPGTRLTVT.

This clone was counted only a few times. The chain couples TRBV24-1 to TRBJ2-1; 11 bases agree with TRBD2. Germline loops: CDR1 KGHDR, CDR2 SFDVKD. This CDR3 has 15 residues. V dropped 5 bases and J dropped 7; count of bases not matched to a gene: 6. The CDR3 protein is CATSVAGGPRNEQFF. The CDR3, as DNA: TGTGCCACCAGTGTAGCGGGAGGGCCGAGGAATGAGCAGTTCTTC.

This clone was picked up a small number of times. The rearrangement links TRBV2 to TRBJ1-2; no clear D gene. Trimming took 7 bases from V and 5 from J, leaving 11 bases between them. Looked up from germline, CDR1 is SNHLY and CDR2 is FYNNEI. CDR3 length: 12 amino acids. CDR3 nucleotide sequence: TGTGCCAGCAACCCCGGAGGGTATGGCTACACCTTC. Translating it yields CASNPGGYGYTF.

The rearrangement joins TRBV4-1 to TRBJ2-5; no clear D. Germline V gene data show CDR1 as MGHRA and CDR2 as YSYEKL. The V end was cut by 1 base, the J end by 0 bases, with 15 bases between. CDR3 length: 17 amino acids. In DNA, the CDR3 is TGCGCCAGCAGCCAAGTTGCGGCGGAAATAAACCAAGAGACCCAGTACTTC. It encodes CASSQVAAEINQETQYF.

V is TRBV12-5 and J is TRBJ1-1; 7 bases are shared with TRBD1. This CDR3 region has 13 residues. The V and J ends lost 0 bases and 11 bases, in that order; junction bases with no gene match: 6. Germline V gene data show CDR1 as LGHNT and CDR2 as FRNRAP. The chain's CDR3 is CASGLVRDSFAFF. CDR3 nucleotide sequence: TGTGCTAGTGGTTTGGTACGGGACAGTTTTGCTTTCTTT. The full variable domain, rest sourced from reference TRBV12-5 and TRBJ1-1, is DARVTQTPRHKVTEMGQEVTMRCQPILGHNTVFWYRQTMMQGLELLAYFRNRAPLDDSGMPKDRFSAEMPDATLATLKIQPSEPRDSAVYFCASGLVRDSFAFFGQGTRLTVV.

In this sample, this clone turned up once. The junction departs from germline at one end; a sequencing error may be responsible. V is TRBV7-6 and J is TRBJ2-1; D gene uncertain. Germline CDR1 is SGHVS and CDR2 is FNYEAQ. The CDR3 is made up of 12 amino acids. As DNA, the CDR3 is TGTGCCAGCAGCTTAAGGTACAGTGAGCAGTTCTTC. Residues: CASSLRYSEQFF.

This clone was detected once. The rearrangement links TRBV5-6 to TRBJ1-1; maybe TRBD1 (6 bases). This CDR3 is 12 amino acids long. The V end lost 4 bases, the J end lost 6 bases, and 10 bases lay between the germline ends. Germline V lookup: CDR1 SGHDT, CDR2 YYEEEE. The CDR3 bases are TGTGCCAGCAGCCGGACAGCCTCTGAAGCTTTCTTT. Amino acid sequence: CASSRTASEAFF.

This chain uses TRBV5-1 with TRBJ2-5; D is perhaps TRBD1 (6 bases). This CDR3 is built from 14 residues. Trimming removed 2 bases at V and 5 bases at J, with 13 bases between. Germline CDR1 is SGHRS and CDR2 is YFSETQ. The CDR3 region is CASSFLGAGETQYF. The CDR3 DNA reads as TGCGCCAGCAGCTTCTTGGGGGCAGGCGAGACCCAGTACTTC.

This rearrangement joins TRBV24-1 to TRBJ2-5, with D perhaps matching TRBD2 (5 bases). This CDR3 contains 13 residues. The germline V gene encodes CDR1 KGHDR and CDR2 SFDVKD. V gave up 4 bases and J gave up 7 bases, with 12 bases separating them. The CDR3 coding sequence is TGTGCCACCAGTGAGGTCTCCCTAGCGACCCAGTACTTC. The encoded protein is CATSEVSLATQYF.

The genes are TRBV6-1 and TRBJ2-1; D might be TRBD2 (5 bases). In germline, CDR1 is MNHNS, CDR2 SASEGT. The CDR3 runs to 19 residues. Trimming took 1 base from V and 3 from J, leaving 22 bases between them. CDR3 loop: CASSEDALRRFFRYNEQFF. In DNA, the CDR3 is TGTGCCAGCAGTGAAGATGCCCTGAGGAGGTTCTTCCGCTACAATGAGCAGTTCTTC.

In its sample, this clone was seen a few times. V gene TRBV7-9 combines with J gene TRBJ1-1; TRBD1 might be the D (5 bases). CDR3 length: 15 residues. CDR1 is SEHNR and CDR2 is FQNEAQ in the germline V gene (reference sequence). Trimming stripped 3 bases from V and 0 bases from J, with 11 bases between. The DNA for the CDR3 is TGTGCCAGCAGCTTCTCTACAGGTATGAACACTGAAGCTTTCTTT. This encodes CASSFSTGMNTEAFF.

This clone was recorded a few times. The rearrangement uses TRBV6-4 and TRBJ2-2; D not certain. Looked up from germline, CDR1 is MRHNA and CDR2 is SNTAGT. The CDR3 totals 13 residues. Trimming removed 2 bases from V and 2 bases from J, with 3 bases in between. CDR3: CASSDGNTGELFF. DNA of the CDR3: TGTGCCAGCAGTGACGGCAACACCGGGGAGCTGTTTTTT.

This sequence joins TRBV28 and TRBJ1-1, with a weak D call TRBD1 (5 bases). This CDR3 region has 14 residues. The germline gives CDR1 MDHEN, CDR2 SYDVKM. V lost 8 bases and J 3 bases, leaving 16 bases between the germline ends. CDR3 region: CASLPGGAYTEAFF. The CDR3 coding sequence is TGTGCCAGCTTACCCGGCGGGGCTTACACTGAAGCTTTCTTT.